Shown below are 31 T cell receptor beta chains from a single sample sequenced in a study of cytomegalovirus exposure and HLA in healthy donors. Produced via immunoSEQ multiplex PCR; TCRdb's table is partial and in-frame only. The data contain 100,000 to 120,000 clones, around 83% of them singletons. Sample: PBMCs. These receptor sequences come from a woman aged 18-30 years in good health and CMV-seropositive.

The chain couples TRBV7-9 to TRBJ2-1; perhaps TRBD1 as D (6 bases). The length of the CDR3 is 17 residues. Germline-derived CDR1 and CDR2 are SEHNR and FQNEAQ (reference sequence). Trimming removed 5 bases at V and 6 bases at J, with 23 bases between. The CDR3 region has the DNA TGTGCCAGCAGCCGAAGCTTCCGACAGAAGGGGGTCAATGAGCAGTTCTTC. Translation: CASSRSFRQKGVNEQFF.

This rearrangement joins TRBV28 to TRBJ2-7; D might be TRBD2 (5 bases). CDR3 length: 12 amino acids. Trimming shortened V by 6 bases and J by 3 bases, and 9 bases separated the two germline ends. CDR1 is MDHEN and CDR2 is SYDVKM in the germline V gene. The CDR3: CASRYGLYEQYF. As DNA, the CDR3 is TGTGCCAGCAGGTATGGACTCTACGAGCAGTACTTC.

The chain combines TRBV5-1 with TRBJ2-7; 11 bases map to TRBD2. This CDR3 spans 17 amino acids. V dropped 0 bases and J dropped 1; count of bases not matched to a gene: 6. Germline loops: CDR1 SGHRS, CDR2 YFSETQ. CDR3 sequence (DNA): TGCGCCAGCAGCTTGGGGGGGACTAGCGGCCTGTCCTACGAGCAGTACTTC. This codes for CASSLGGTSGLSYEQYF.

The chain carries TRBV19 and TRBJ1-1, with no clear D. V shed 4 bases and J shed 1 base, with 7 bases lying between them. CDR3 length equals 13 residues. Per the germline V gene, CDR1 is LNHDA and CDR2 is SQIVND (reference sequence). CDR3 in amino acids: CASSTSSNTEAFF. The CDR3 DNA sequence: TGTGCCAGTAGTACCTCGTCGAACACTGAAGCTTTCTTT.

The rearrangement links TRBV11-3 to TRBJ2-7; TRBD1 agrees at 8 bases. The CDR3 covers 15 residues. V lost 6 bases and J lost 0; bases outside the gene matches: 7. The germline V gene encodes CDR1 SGHNT and CDR2 YENEEA. CDR3 DNA: TGTGCCAGCAGGGCCCGACAGGGGAACTCCTACGAGCAGTACTTC. Translation gives CASRARQGNSYEQYF.

V gene TRBV6-5 combines with J gene TRBJ1-1; TRBD1 agrees at 7 bases. In germline, CDR1 is MNHEY, CDR2 SVGAGI. V was pared by 4 bases and J by 6 bases, with 2 bases of the junction left unmatched. There are 12 residues in the CDR3. The CDR3, as DNA: TGTGCCAGCAGTTCAGGGACAGCTGAAGCTTTCTTT. This encodes CASSSGTAEAFF.

This clone was counted a single time. V and J are TRBV7-7 and TRBJ1-3; D unclear. The germline V gene has CDR1 SSHAT and CDR2 FNYEAQ (reference sequence). The CDR3 has 12 amino acids. DNA for the CDR3: TGTGCTAGCCGGGACTCTGGAAACACCATATATTTT. Protein: CASRDSGNTIYF.

The rearrangement links TRBV27 to TRBJ2-1; TRBD1 might be the D (5 bases). The V and J ends lost 0 bases and 11 bases respectively, with 14 bases between them. Germline CDR1 MNHEY, CDR2 SMNVEV (reference sequence). The CDR3 is made up of 14 amino acids. The CDR3 here is CASSLSSGRFKQFF. The CDR3 DNA is TGTGCCAGCAGTTTATCGTCAGGGCGATTTAAGCAGTTCTTC.

The chain recombines TRBV10-2 with TRBJ1-4; D call uncertain. The CDR3 is made up of 14 amino acids. Deletions cut 4 bases from V and 3 bases from J, with 9 bases between. Germline CDR1 WSHSY, CDR2 SAAADI. DNA of the CDR3: TGCGCCAGCAGTGTAGCCGATTCTAATGAAAAACTGTTTTTT. Protein product: CASSVADSNEKLFF.

The V gene is TRBV29-1, the J gene TRBJ1-2; 7 bases are shared with TRBD1. CDR3 length equals 16 residues. Trimming cost V 4 bases and J 7 bases; bases outside gene matches: 18. From germline, CDR1 is SQVTM and CDR2 ANQGSEA. The CDR3 DNA reads TGCAGCGTTGGGGAACCGGACAGGCGCCTCGGTGGTGGCTACACCTTC. Its protein product is CSVGEPDRRLGGGYTF.

This chain connects TRBV2 to TRBJ2-5, with TRBD2 as a possible D gene (6 bases). CDR3 length: 12 residues. Germline assignment: CDR1 SNHLY and CDR2 FYNNEI. V lost 4 bases and J 4 bases, leaving 7 bases between the germline ends. DNA for the CDR3: TGTGCCAGCAGTGTGCGGGGAGAGACCCAGTACTTC. Its translation is CASSVRGETQYF.

This chain connects TRBV7-3 to TRBJ2-1; 14 positions agree with TRBD2. CDR1 is SGHTA, CDR2 FQGTGA, per germline. The CDR3 sequence is 18 residues long. J lost 2 bases, V lost 4 bases, and 7 bases had no gene match. The CDR3 region has the DNA TGTGCCAGCAGCTCGCCGGGACTAGCGGGAGAACCCTACAATGAGCAGTTCTTC. Amino acid sequence: CASSSPGLAGEPYNEQFF.

The table lists this clone with a few counts. The J gene is TRBJ2-7, the V gene TRBV11-3; 7 bases align to TRBD1. This CDR3 is built from 14 residues. The V and J ends lost 8 bases and 3 bases, in that order; junction bases with no gene match: 10. The germline V gene encodes CDR1 SGHNT and CDR2 YENEEA. The CDR3 bases are TGTGCCAGCGGGAACAGGGGAGTTAACTACGAGCAGTACTTC. Protein product: CASGNRGVNYEQYF.

The chain recombines TRBV6-5 with TRBJ1-2, with TRBD1 matching over 8 bases. Germline V CDR1 and CDR2: MNHEY, SVGAGI. J was trimmed by 4 bases and V by 6 bases; bases with no gene match: 1. The CDR3 sequence is 12 residues long. The CDR3 loop reads CASSTGGYGYTF. The CDR3 region has the DNA TGTGCCAGCAGCACAGGGGGCTATGGCTACACCTTC.

The CDR3 is CASSQMTRHSGNTIYF. The CDR3 region has the DNA TGCGCCAGCAGCCAGATGACACGGCACTCTGGAAACACCATATATTTT. V gene TRBV4-1 combines with J gene TRBJ1-3, with D uncertain. This CDR3 region has 16 residues. The V gene's germline CDR1 is MGHRA and CDR2 YSYEKL. The germline V and J ends were trimmed by 3 bases and 0 bases, with 12 bases remaining between them.

The chain is built from TRBV27 and TRBJ2-7; possible D gene TRBD2, 6 bases. The CDR3 runs 13 residues. CDR1 is MNHEY and CDR2 is SMNVEV in the germline V gene (reference sequence). V shed 8 bases and J shed 2 bases, with 13 bases lying between them. The CDR3 nucleotides are TGTGCCAGCGCCCCAGGAGGGACCTACGAGCAGTACTTC. This encodes CASAPGGTYEQYF.

The chain is built from TRBV5-1 and TRBJ1-1; TRBD1 is a possible D gene (5 bases). Trimming pared 4 bases from V and 2 bases from J, leaving 6 bases between. The CDR3 is 12 residues long. The V gene's germline CDR1 is SGHRS and CDR2 YFSETQ. Here the CDR3 reads CASSGHNTEAFF. As DNA, the CDR3 is TGCGCCAGCAGCGGACATAACACTGAAGCTTTCTTT. Using reference TRBV5-1 and TRBJ1-1 for the parts outside the CDR3, the full variable domain is KAGVTQTPRYLIKTRGQQVTLSCSPISGHRSVSWYQQTPGQGLQFLFEYFSETQRNKGNFPGRFSGRQFSNSRSEMNVSTLELGDSALYLCASSGHNTEAFFGQGTRLTVV.

The chain is built from TRBV15 and TRBJ2-1; D is possibly TRBD1 (6 bases). Germline V gene lookup returns CDR1 LNHNV and CDR2 YYDKDF (reference sequence). The V gene lost 0 bases and the J gene lost 10 bases, with 13 bases spanning the gap. The CDR3 runs to 14 residues. The CDR3 region is CATSRDHDRTEQFF. The CDR3 nucleotides are TGTGCCACCAGCAGAGATCACGACAGGACCGAGCAGTTCTTC.

This clone has a single count. The V and J genes are TRBV5-1 and TRBJ1-1; 11 bases fit TRBD1. Germline values: CDR1 SGHRS, CDR2 YFSETQ. The ends lost 4 bases at V and 4 bases at J; junction bases unmatched: 6. This CDR3 contains 15 residues. CDR3 DNA: TGCGCCAGCAGCACGGACAGGGGGCCGGGCACTGAAGCTTTCTTT. It codes for CASSTDRGPGTEAFF.

The chain employs TRBV9 and TRBJ2-3, with TRBD1 matching 9 bases. Germline lookup yields CDR1 SGDLS and CDR2 YYNGEE. The CDR3 is 16 residues long. Trimming cost V 2 bases and J 0 bases; bases outside gene matches: 4. CDR3 coding DNA: TGTGCCAGCAGCGTGGGACAGGGTCAAAGCACAGATACGCAGTATTTT. The encoded protein is CASSVGQGQSTDTQYF.

This clone was seen a handful of times. This chain uses TRBV7-2 with TRBJ1-5; TRBD1 matches 7 bases. CDR3 length equals 13 residues. J lost 4 bases, V lost 7 bases, and 4 bases had no gene match. Germline values: CDR1 SGHTA, CDR2 FQGNSA. This CDR3 reads CASTGTANQPQHF. The DNA for the CDR3 is TGTGCCAGCACGGGGACAGCTAATCAGCCCCAGCATTTT.

The gene calls are TRBV6-5 and TRBJ1-2, with 10 bases aligning to TRBD1. The germline V gene encodes CDR1 MNHEY and CDR2 SVGAGI. V trimming: 6 bases; J trimming: 5 bases; junction bases outside the gene matches: 9. The CDR3 loop spans 15 amino acids. The CDR3: CASRPQTGGLYGYTF. In DNA, the CDR3 is TGTGCCAGCAGACCCCAGACAGGGGGCTTGTATGGCTACACCTTC.

This clone showed up just a few times. CDR3 nucleotides: TGTGCCAGCAGCACCCTTGGCGGGGGGGCCTACGAGCAGTACTTC. Encoded protein: CASSTLGGGAYEQYF. This chain links TRBV7-2 with TRBJ2-7, with TRBD2 matching 9 bases. The J segment lost 2 bases and the V segment lost 5 bases, leaving 7 bases of the junction unmatched. The V gene's germline CDR1 is SGHTA and CDR2 FQGNSA. The CDR3 has 15 residues.

DNA of the CDR3: TGTGCCAGCAGTTCCAGCGGGAGCCGGTACGAGCAGTACTTC. Amino acid sequence: CASSSSGSRYEQYF. The chain carries TRBV7-9 and TRBJ2-7; 8 bases line up with TRBD2. V lost 6 bases and J lost 4; bases outside the gene matches: 8. The CDR3 is 14 amino acids. Germline V CDR1 and CDR2: SEHNR, FQNEAQ (reference sequence).

The chain is built from TRBV28 and TRBJ2-3, with TRBD2 matching 8 bases. The CDR3 extends over 19 amino acids. V shed 4 bases, J shed 2 bases, and the junction held 17 bases outside the gene matches. Germline CDR1 is MDHEN and CDR2 is SYDVKM. CDR3 sequence: CASSSVLTGSGGTTDTQYF. The CDR3 DNA reads TGTGCCAGCAGTTCAGTACTCACTGGAAGCGGGGGAACCACAGATACGCAGTATTTT. The full variable domain, completed using reference TRBV28 and TRBJ2-3, is DVKVTQSSRYLVKRTGEKVFLECVQDMDHENMFWYRQDPGLGLRLIYFSYDVKMKEKGDIPEGYSVSREKKERFSLILESASTNQTSMYLCASSSVLTGSGGTTDTQYFGPGTRLTVL.

The chain combines TRBV6-1 with TRBJ2-1; possible D gene TRBD2, 5 bases. This CDR3 region has 12 residues. Germline V gives CDR1 MNHNS, CDR2 SASEGT. Trimming took 7 bases from V and 9 from J, leaving 13 bases between them. CDR3 bases: TGTGCCAGCAACCCCGCCGAGGGTGAGCAGTTCTTC. It specifies CASNPAEGEQFF.

The genes are TRBV28 and TRBJ1-1; no clear D gene. V lost 1 base, J lost 5 bases, and 14 bases lay in between. The CDR3 is made up of 15 amino acids. Germline V gene sequence: CDR1 MDHEN, CDR2 SYDVKM. The CDR3 DNA follows: TGTGCCAGCAGTTTATTCGGGGAATTATCAACTGAAGCTTTCTTT. This translates into CASSLFGELSTEAFF.

The chain couples TRBV6-1 to TRBJ1-2; D remains ambiguous. V was cut by 3 bases and J by 8 bases, with 13 bases left in between. The CDR3 contains 13 residues. Germline V gene sequence: CDR1 MNHNS, CDR2 SASEGT. The CDR3 nucleotides are TGTGCCAGCAGTGAGACGGCTAGTTTAGGCTACACCTTC. Protein sequence: CASSETASLGYTF.

The chain has TRBV7-3 and TRBJ1-1, with D unclear. The CDR3 loop spans 14 amino acids. CDR1 is SGHTA, CDR2 FQGTGA, per germline. The V gene lost 2 bases and the J gene lost 1 base, with 8 bases spanning the gap. CDR3 sequence: CASSLGGSNTEAFF. In DNA form, the CDR3 reads TGTGCCAGCAGCTTAGGAGGCTCGAACACTGAAGCTTTCTTT.

This chain links TRBV5-1 with TRBJ1-1; maybe TRBD1 (5 bases). V lost 0 bases and J lost 7, with 13 bases in between. Germline CDR1 reads SGHRS; CDR2 reads YFSETQ. The CDR3 runs 14 residues. Written as DNA, the CDR3 is TGCGCCAGCAGCTTGGGGGTCAGGGATGGTGAAGCTTTCTTT. This codes for CASSLGVRDGEAFF. Filled out from reference TRBV5-1 and TRBJ1-1, the complete variable domain reads KAGVTQTPRYLIKTRGQQVTLSCSPISGHRSVSWYQQTPGQGLQFLFEYFSETQRNKGNFPGRFSGRQFSNSRSEMNVSTLELGDSALYLCASSLGVRDGEAFFGQGTRLTVV.

The chain has TRBV9 and TRBJ2-3; tentative D call: TRBD2 (6 bases). The CDR3 is 15 residues long. Trimming removed 6 bases at V and 0 bases at J, with 14 bases between. Germline V gene lookup returns CDR1 SGDLS and CDR2 YYNGEE. The CDR3 is CASTLAVSSTDTQYF. CDR3 bases: TGTGCCAGCACCTTAGCGGTGTCTAGCACAGATACGCAGTATTTT.